Reported below is one T cell receptor beta chain. CDR1 is DFQATT and CDR2 is SNEGSKA in the germline V gene (reference sequence). This CDR3 is built from 13 residues. The germline V and J ends were trimmed by 0 bases and 3 bases, with 8 bases remaining between them. MiXCR was run by TCRdb on the RT-PCR reads, yielding one entry per CDR3 protein. This table holds about 700,000 distinct CDR3 sequences, 11% to 15% found once. J is TRBJ1-1 and V is TRBV20-1, with a possible D match to TRBD1 (5 bases). This TCR came from a female donor in good health, serving as a healthy control. Sequenced input: memory CD4+ T cells from blood. CDR3 bases: TGCAGTGCTAGAGACGACAGCCACACTGAAGCTTTCTTT. Its protein is CSARDDSHTEAFF.